This T cell receptor (beta chain) appears in the sequencing data of a study of blood T cell repertoires in COVID-19. Clones were read by immunoSEQ multiplex PCR, and TCRdb kept only the in-frame ones, dropping some. This table holds more than 200,000 clones, 65% to 90% found once. Germline assignment: CDR1 SGHRS and CDR2 YFSETQ. The CDR3 contains 15 residues. The ends lost 0 bases at V and 5 bases at J; junction bases unmatched: 6. The chain carries TRBV5-1 and TRBJ1-1, with 8 bases lining up with TRBD1. Sequenced input: peripheral blood. The TCR sequence derives from a man aged 25 to 45 with active or convalescent COVID-19. The CDR3: CASSLGVRGQTEAFF. CDR3 DNA sequence: TGCGCCAGCAGCTTGGGGGTCAGGGGGCAAACTGAAGCTTTCTTT.